The T cell receptor beta chain described here comes from a study of response to subunit inactivated influenza vaccine. Study-wide findings and caveats: Researchers suggested that each seasonal influenza vaccination recruits few new T cells.

On this clonotype itself: Its antigen is currently unknown.

V lost 3 bases and J 0 bases, leaving 12 bases between the germline ends. The CDR3 covers 15 residues. MiXCR was run by TCRdb on the RT-PCR reads, yielding one entry per CDR3 protein. This sample has under 750,000 distinct CDR3 sequences, with 10% to 15% found just once. The chain carries TRBV12-3 or TRBV12-4 and TRBJ2-7; no clear D. This material consisted of PBMCs from blood, taken on the day of vaccination. This clonotype was sampled from a man in his forties or fifties who received an inactivated influenza vaccine. This CDR3 is CASSFGSRSSYEQYF. The DNA of the CDR3 is TGTGCCAGCAGTTTCGGCAGCCGGTCCTCCTACGAGCAGTACTTC.